What follows is one T cell receptor beta chain and its context. These data originate in a study of blood T cell repertoires in COVID-19. Measured with immunoSEQ multiplex PCR; TCRdb has only the in-frame clones, and not every one. The sample lists some 400,000 clones; over 75% were seen once. What was sequenced was peripheral blood. The TCR originated in a woman aged 60-70 years with COVID-19, enrolled during active disease.

CDR3 bases: TGTGCCAGCAGCGTAGTCACAGTTTCTAACTATGGCTACACCTTC. It codes for CASSVVTVSNYGYTF. The chain recombines TRBV9 with TRBJ1-2, with D unresolved. Trimming took off 0 bases at V and 0 bases at J, with 9 bases between the two ends. The germline V gene has CDR1 SGDLS and CDR2 YYNGEE. The CDR3 is made up of 15 amino acids.